Listed below are T cell receptor beta chains from one sample, sequenced in a study of blood T cells in healthy people across ages. TCRdb ran MiXCR on the 5' RACE reads and lists one entry per CDR3 protein. The sample lists 1.8 million or so distinct CDR3 sequences; about two fifths were seen once. The sequenced material came from blood. These TCRs come from a human donor in good health. CDR3s include the opening cysteine and the closing phenylalanine or tryptophan. Each record gives: D gene, clone size, V gene, J gene, CDR3 protein, CDR3 DNA. The D gene is left open where the match is weak. Size is stated for part of the rows, as once, few or many counts, or as a class when the clone is expanded.

.,.,TRBV2,TRBJ2-7,CASSELSEQYF,TGTGCCAGCAGTGAATTAAGCGAGCAGTACTTC
TRBD1,.,TRBV20-1,TRBJ1-5,CSATGQEYSNQPQHF,TGCAGTGCTACAGGACAGGAGTATAGCAATCAGCCCCAGCATTTT
.,.,TRBV29-1,TRBJ2-3,CSVFPTGGFGGGTTDTQYF,TGCAGCGTTTTCCCCACTGGGGGGTTCGGAGGCGGGACCACAGATACGCAGTATTTT
.,many,TRBV7-2,TRBJ2-1,CASSLGAGLYNEQFF,TGTGCCAGCAGCTTAGGGGCGGGGCTTTACAATGAGCAGTTCTTC
TRBD2,.,TRBV12-3/TRBV12-4,TRBJ2-7,CASSLRTSGGGEQYF,TGTGCCAGCAGTCTGCGGACTAGCGGGGGTGGCGAGCAGTACTTC
.,.,TRBV7-2,TRBJ1-4,CASSPDSGRNEKLFF,TGTGCCAGCAGTCCTGATAGTGGGCGAAATGAAAAACTGTTTTTT
.,.,TRBV5-5,TRBJ2-7,CASSFDFREFYEQYF,TGTGCCAGCAGCTTTGATTTTAGGGAGTTCTACGAGCAGTACTTC
.,few,TRBV7-3,TRBJ2-1,CASSLYAGAYNEQFF,TGTGCCAGCAGCTTATACGCAGGGGCCTACAATGAGCAGTTCTTC
TRBD1,few,TRBV2,TRBJ2-3,CASSERGQATQYF,TGTGCCAGCAGTGAAAGGGGACAGGCTACGCAGTATTTT
TRBD2,many,TRBV7-9,TRBJ2-5,CASSSGGQETQYF,TGTGCCAGCAGTTCGGGGGGACAAGAGACCCAGTACTTC
.,.,TRBV7-3,TRBJ2-1,CASSRREGGDEQFF,TGTGCCAGCAGCCGGAGGGAGGGGGGCGATGAGCAGTTCTTC
.,.,TRBV7-9,TRBJ1-2,CASSPILLPRTELNYGYTF,TGTGCCAGCAGCCCCATACTTCTCCCTAGGACGGAACTTAACTATGGCTACACCTTC
TRBD1,.,TRBV20-1,TRBJ1-2,CSAPSPDRVFGYTF,TGCAGTGCTCCGTCCCCGGACAGGGTTTTCGGCTACACCTTC
.,.,TRBV20-1,TRBJ2-3,CSARLGGLRDTQYF,TGCAGTGCTCGCCTCGGGGGGCTGAGAGATACGCAGTATTTT
.,few,TRBV6-2/TRBV6-3,TRBJ2-1,CASSYGGGAGEQFF,TGTGCCAGCAGTTACGGTGGGGGGGCCGGGGAGCAGTTCTTC
TRBD1,.,TRBV20-1,TRBJ2-7,CSARNRDRANEQYF,TGCAGTGCCAGAAACCGGGACAGGGCCAACGAGCAGTACTTC
.,.,TRBV12-3/TRBV12-4,TRBJ2-1,CATTRQGFYDEQFF,TGTGCCACAACGAGGCAAGGGTTTTATGATGAGCAGTTCTTC
.,few,TRBV7-9,TRBJ2-7,CASSSDFLGYEQYF,TGTGCCAGCAGCTCGGACTTCCTCGGGTACGAGCAGTACTTC
.,many,TRBV12-3/TRBV12-4,TRBJ2-5,CASSFDGGQETQYF,TGTGCCAGCAGTTTCGACGGGGGACAAGAGACCCAGTACTTC
.,.,TRBV29-1,TRBJ2-6,CSGGSGANVLTF,TGCAGCGGGGGTTCTGGGGCCAACGTCCTGACTTTC
.,.,TRBV20-1,TRBJ1-2,CSASPPGEAHIVGYTF,TGCAGTGCCAGCCCGCCGGGGGAGGCCCACATAGTGGGCTACACCTTC
TRBD1,.,TRBV6-6,TRBJ2-1,CASRPGTGLINEQFF,TGTGCCAGCAGACCCGGGACAGGGCTAATCAATGAGCAGTTCTTC
.,once,TRBV9,TRBJ1-1,CASSPMIGTEAFF,TGTGCCAGCAGCCCCATGATAGGGACTGAAGCTTTCTTT
TRBD1,.,TRBV9,TRBJ1-1,CASSPVQGHTEAFF,TGTGCCAGCAGCCCTGTACAGGGGCACACTGAAGCTTTCTTT